These 17 T cell receptor beta chains share one sample of origin, sequenced in a study of radiotherapy plus CTLA-4 blockade in lung cancer. The protocol was immunoSEQ multiplex PCR, while the TCRdb copy is restricted to in-frame clones and leaves out a portion. The data hold over 85,000 clones, with roughly 88% observed a single time. Sequenced material: peripheral blood, taken from a patient treated with radiotherapy plus ipilimumab. The receptors derive from a human donor with non-small cell lung cancer that progressed on radiotherapy plus ipilimumab.

The rearrangement links TRBV7-2 to TRBJ1-3; D not resolved. The CDR3 extends over 16 amino acids. V was trimmed by 1 base and J by 0 bases, leaving 10 bases between them. The germline V gene has CDR1 SGHTA and CDR2 FQGNSA. In DNA, the CDR3 is TGTGCCAGCAGCTTAGGGGTTCACGGCTCTGGAAACACCATATATTTT. This sequence encodes CASSLGVHGSGNTIYF.

The V and J genes are TRBV7-9 and TRBJ2-1, with TRBD2 identical over 11 bases. Germline V gives CDR1 SEHNR, CDR2 FQNEAQ (reference sequence). The V gene end was trimmed by 3 bases and the J gene end by 5 bases; junction bases not matched to a gene: 6. CDR3 length: 16 residues. DNA for the CDR3: TGTGCCAGCAGCTTGATAGCGGGAGGGGGCCACAATGAGCAGTTCTTC. It specifies CASSLIAGGGHNEQFF.

The chain uses TRBV6-6 and TRBJ1-5; perhaps TRBD1 as D (6 bases). The CDR3 loop spans 15 amino acids. The germline gives CDR1 MNHNY, CDR2 SVGAGI (reference sequence). The germline V and J ends were trimmed by 2 bases and 10 bases, with 18 bases remaining between them. CDR3 sequence: CASSYGPGGLSPQHF. CDR3 DNA sequence: TGTGCCAGCAGTTACGGGCCCGGGGGGCTATCACCCCAGCATTTT.

The rearrangement uses TRBV5-1 and TRBJ2-7; 7 bases map to TRBD2. CDR1 and CDR2 from the germline V gene are SGHRS and YFSETQ. V shed 0 bases, J shed 7 bases, and the junction held 13 bases outside the gene matches. The CDR3 has 16 amino acids. The CDR3 nucleotides are TGCGCCAGCAGCTTGGCCTTAGGCGGGAGCTCTGGGGAGCAGTACTTC. This encodes CASSLALGGSSGEQYF. Full variable domain (outside the CDR3, taken from reference TRBV5-1 and TRBJ2-7): KAGVTQTPRYLIKTRGQQVTLSCSPISGHRSVSWYQQTPGQGLQFLFEYFSETQRNKGNFPGRFSGRQFSNSRSEMNVSTLELGDSALYLCASSLALGGSSGEQYFGPGTRLTVT.

The chain employs TRBV18 and TRBJ1-1; 9 nucleotides line up with TRBD1. J gave up 6 bases and V 3 bases, and 2 bases lay outside the gene matches. Germline assignment: CDR1 KGHSH and CDR2 LQKENI. CDR3 length: 13 amino acids. In DNA form, the CDR3 reads TGTGCCAGCTCACCGGACAGGGGTCCTGAAGCTTTCTTT. This encodes CASSPDRGPEAFF.

The chain joins TRBV6-1 to TRBJ1-1; D may be TRBD1 (5 bases). Germline values: CDR1 MNHNS, CDR2 SASEGT. The CDR3 extends over 15 amino acids. V shed 1 base and J shed 10 bases, with 19 bases lying between them. The CDR3 loop reads CASSEGRGPPLGAFF. The CDR3 nucleotides are TGTGCCAGCAGTGAAGGAAGGGGACCCCCACTGGGAGCTTTCTTT.

The chain combines TRBV7-2 with TRBJ1-4, with D maybe TRBD1 (6 bases). Germline CDR1 and CDR2: SGHTA and FQGNSA. V lost 5 bases and J 6 bases, leaving 7 bases between the germline ends. The length of the CDR3 is 12 residues. CDR3 residues: CASSHRDEKLFF. The CDR3 coding sequence is TGTGCCAGCAGCCACAGGGATGAAAAACTGTTTTTT.

This clone has just one count. This chain connects TRBV15 to TRBJ2-3; 9 bases map to TRBD1. V trimming: 2 bases; J trimming: 1 base; junction bases outside the gene matches: 13. The CDR3 contains 19 residues. Germline CDR1 reads LNHNV; CDR2 reads YYDKDF (reference sequence). CDR3 DNA: TGTGCCACCAGCAGACCACGCGGGGCCCGACAGGGGGGCACAGATACGCAGTATTTT. It is translated as CATSRPRGARQGGTDTQYF.

The genes are TRBV10-1 and TRBJ2-7, with a tentative D call TRBD2 (5 bases). Trimming removed 4 bases at V and 3 bases at J, with 10 bases between. Germline V gene data show CDR1 as WNHNN and CDR2 as SYGVQD (reference sequence). The CDR3 totals 13 residues. The CDR3, as DNA: TGCGCCAGCAGTGGTGGACTTAACTACGAGCAGTACTTC. Its protein product is CASSGGLNYEQYF.

This rearrangement joins TRBV4-1 to TRBJ2-1, with D tentatively TRBD2 (6 bases). From germline, CDR1 is MGHRA and CDR2 YSYEKL. V was pared by 1 base and J by 10 bases, with 11 bases between. CDR3 length: 13 amino acids. CDR3 region: CASSQGLTSEQFF. CDR3 nucleotide sequence: TGCGCCAGCAGCCAAGGTCTCACTAGCGAGCAGTTCTTC.

This clone showed up just once. The rearrangement joins TRBV28 to TRBJ1-2; 11 nucleotides align to TRBD1. The CDR3 extends over 14 amino acids. Germline assignment: CDR1 MDHEN and CDR2 SYDVKM. J lost 4 bases, V lost 3 bases, and 1 base had no gene match. Here the CDR3 reads CASSLGTGGYGYTF. CDR3 DNA: TGTGCCAGCAGTTTGGGGACAGGGGGCTATGGCTACACCTTC.

The rearrangement joins TRBV30 to TRBJ2-3; 9 bases map to TRBD2. Germline V gene sequence: CDR1 GTSNPN, CDR2 SVGIG (reference sequence). CDR3 length equals 14 residues. The V and J ends lost 8 bases and 6 bases, in that order; junction bases with no gene match: 12. The CDR3 is CAVGAGGRADTQYF. In DNA form, the CDR3 reads TGTGCCGTCGGGGCCGGCGGGAGGGCTGATACGCAGTATTTT.

Worth noting for this clone: The junction differs from germline at one of its ends, possibly a read error. The chain has TRBV29-1 and TRBJ1-2; D gene uncertain. CDR3 size: 10 residues. Looked up from germline, CDR1 is SQVTM and CDR2 is ANQGSEA. CDR3 coding DNA: TGCAGCGTTGGATCGGCGGGATCTCTCTTC. It encodes CSVGSAGSLF.

The chain couples TRBV6-1 to TRBJ2-4; D gene uncertain. The CDR3 totals 18 residues. The germline V and J ends were trimmed by 4 bases and 1 base, with 20 bases remaining between them. The germline V gene encodes CDR1 MNHNS and CDR2 SASEGT. In DNA, the CDR3 is TGTGCCAGCAGTGGCGCCCGGGTGGGGTCGTACGCCAAAAACATTCAGTACTTC. It specifies CASSGARVGSYAKNIQYF.

The V and J genes are TRBV18 and TRBJ2-2; TRBD1 matches at 7 bases. This CDR3 comprises 15 residues. Germline V gene sequence: CDR1 KGHSH, CDR2 LQKENI. With V trimmed by 2 bases and J by 0 bases, 0 bases remained unmatched. CDR3 protein: CASSPGTANTGELFF. CDR3 DNA sequence: TGTGCCAGCTCACCAGGGACAGCGAACACCGGGGAGCTGTTTTTT. The whole variable domain, filled in from reference TRBV18 and TRBJ2-2, reads NAGVMQNPRHLVRRRGQEARLRCSPMKGHSHVYWYRQLPEEGLKFMVYLQKENIIDESGMPKERFSAEFPKEGPSILRIQQVVRGDSAAYFCASSPGTANTGELFFGEGSRLTVL.

The chain employs TRBV2 and TRBJ2-2; perhaps TRBD2 as D (5 bases). Germline assignment: CDR1 SNHLY and CDR2 FYNNEI. V lost 5 bases to trimming and J lost 2 bases, with 18 bases between them. The CDR3 consists of 17 residues. The CDR3 loop is CASSKWASPTNTGELFF. CDR3 in DNA: TGTGCCAGCAGTAAGTGGGCTAGCCCTACCAACACCGGGGAGCTGTTTTTT.

The chain has TRBV7-8 and TRBJ2-2, with D perhaps TRBD2 (6 bases). The CDR3 sequence is 16 residues long. Trimming shortened V by 0 bases and J by 2 bases, and 10 bases separated the two germline ends. From germline, CDR1 is SGHVS and CDR2 FQNEAQ. The CDR3: CASSLAGSGNTGELFF. Written as DNA, the CDR3 is TGTGCCAGCAGCTTAGCCGGTAGCGGTAACACCGGGGAGCTGTTTTTT.